This T cell receptor beta chain emerged from a study of T-cell memory formation after mild COVID-19. Across the whole study: Clusters of TCRs were largely donor specific.

Study-wide results and caveats: Clones contracting over day 15 to 85 were CD4/CD8 balanced, with later expanders leaning CD4+.

V was shortened by 8 bases and J by 6 bases, with 10 bases between the two germline ends. This CDR3 has 11 residues. 5'RACE primed from the constant segment yielded TCR alpha and TCR beta cDNA libraries bearing sample barcodes and UMIs. Each CDR3 protein is one row after TCRdb ran MiXCR on the 5' RACE reads. The repertoire holds approximately 430,000 distinct CDR3 sequences, 20% to 25% seen once, with roughly 13% in the top ten. Remarks on this clonotype: Its specificity is unknown.

The sequenced sample was PBMCs or a T cell subset sorted from them (not recorded which). This sequence was found in an adult woman who had mild COVID-19 (a few samples of this study predate the infection). Cell type and time point are not known. The V and J genes are TRBV12-3 or TRBV12-4 and TRBJ1-1; tentatively, D is TRBD1 (5 bases). CDR3 sequence reads: CASEGYSEAFF. For the CDR3, the DNA is TGTGCCAGCGAGGGGTACTCTGAAGCTTTCTTT.